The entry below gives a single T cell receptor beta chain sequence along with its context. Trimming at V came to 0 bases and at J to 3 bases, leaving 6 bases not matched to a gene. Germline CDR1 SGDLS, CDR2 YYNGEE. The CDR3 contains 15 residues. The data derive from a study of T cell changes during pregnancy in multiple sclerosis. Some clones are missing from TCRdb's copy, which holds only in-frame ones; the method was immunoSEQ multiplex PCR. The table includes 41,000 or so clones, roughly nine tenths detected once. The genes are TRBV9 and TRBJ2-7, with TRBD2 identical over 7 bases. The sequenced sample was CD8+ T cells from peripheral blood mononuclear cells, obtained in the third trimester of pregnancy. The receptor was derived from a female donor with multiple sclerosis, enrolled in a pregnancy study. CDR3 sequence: CASSVDPAGIYEQYF. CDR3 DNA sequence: TGTGCCAGCAGCGTAGATCCAGCGGGGATCTACGAGCAGTACTTC.